This is a list of T cell receptor beta chains from one sample in a study of T cell repertoires in cytomegalovirus infection. Via MiXCR, TCRdb re-called the reads, giving one row per CDR3 protein. Of about 210,000 distinct CDR3 sequences detected, roughly 6.5% appear once; the ten largest clones hold around 6%. Sequenced material: PBMCs. Receptors originate from a human donor in good health (CMV status not recorded). Some clones in this sample may be carry-over from other donors' samples. Both conserved end residues are part of each CDR3. Fields, in order: V gene, J gene, D gene, clone size, CDR3 protein, CDR3 DNA. The D gene is left open where the match is weak. The listing skips clone size in some rows; elsewhere it reads once, few, many or a size class.

TRBV5-5	TRBJ2-5	NA	many	CASSSVGTFQETQYF	TGTGCCAGCAGCTCCGTCGGGACTTTTCAAGAGACCCAGTACTTC
TRBV7-9	TRBJ2-7	TRBD2	many	CASSSPPGGGSLYEQYF	TGTGCCAGCAGCTCGCCGCCGGGCGGGGGGAGTCTCTACGAGCAGTACTTC
TRBV6-2/TRBV6-3	TRBJ1-6	TRBD1	few	CASSSQGADSPLHF	TGTGCCAGCAGTTCACAGGGGGCTGATTCACCCCTCCACTTT
TRBV20-1	TRBJ2-7	TRBD2	many	CSARVAGGREQYF	TGCAGTGCTAGAGTTGCGGGGGGGCGAGAGCAGTACTTC
TRBV7-2	TRBJ2-3	TRBD2	many	CASGGTSGGTFTDTQYF	TGTGCCAGCGGGGGGACTAGCGGAGGGACGTTCACAGATACGCAGTATTTT
TRBV19	TRBJ1-5	NA	many	CASSTDGGMNQPQHF	TGTGCCAGTAGTACCGACGGGGGCATGAATCAGCCCCAGCATTTT
TRBV6-2/TRBV6-3	TRBJ2-1	TRBD2	many	CASSYLGLAGGNEQFF	TGTGCCAGCAGTTACCTCGGACTAGCGGGGGGCAATGAGCAGTTCTTC
TRBV5-6	TRBJ2-5	NA	many	CASSFGLETQYF	TGTGCCAGCAGCTTTGGGTTGGAGACCCAGTACTTC
TRBV6-5	TRBJ2-6	NA	NA	CASTPLGQTLSGANVLTF	TGTGCCAGCACCCCGTTGGGGCAGACCCTCTCTGGGGCCAACGTCCTGACTTTC
TRBV27	TRBJ1-5	NA	few	CASSRDGYSNQPQHF	TGTGCCAGCAGTAGGGACGGTTATAGCAATCAGCCCCAGCATTTT
TRBV6-6	TRBJ2-3	NA	many	CASSNSGPRDTQYF	TGTGCCAGCAGCAATAGCGGACCGCGAGATACGCAGTATTTT
TRBV2	TRBJ1-5	NA	many	CASRDTSFSQHF	TGTGCCAGCAGGGACACGTCCTTTTCCCAGCATTTT
TRBV29-1	TRBJ1-1	NA	NA	CSVEVATAGGSAFF	TGCAGCGTTGAAGTAGCCACAGCGGGCGGGTCAGCTTTCTTT